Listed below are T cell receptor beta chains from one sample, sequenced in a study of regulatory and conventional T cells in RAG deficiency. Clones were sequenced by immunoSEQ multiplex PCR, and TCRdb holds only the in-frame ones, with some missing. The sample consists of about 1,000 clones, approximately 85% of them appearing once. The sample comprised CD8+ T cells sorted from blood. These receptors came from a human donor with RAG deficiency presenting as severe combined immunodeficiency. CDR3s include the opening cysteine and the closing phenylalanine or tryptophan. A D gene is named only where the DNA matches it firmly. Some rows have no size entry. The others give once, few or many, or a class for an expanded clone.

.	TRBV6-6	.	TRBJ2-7	CASSVSQGLRHEQYF	TGTGCCAGCAGCGTCTCACAGGGTTTGAGGCACGAGCAGTACTTC
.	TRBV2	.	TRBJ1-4	CASSNPTRAEKLFF	TGTGCCAGCAGCAATCCTACAAGGGCTGAAAAACTGTTTTTT
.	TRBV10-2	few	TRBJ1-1	CASRGGAQTEAFF	TGCGCCAGCAGAGGGGGGGCGCAAACTGAAGCTTTCTTT
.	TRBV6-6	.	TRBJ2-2	CASSYLDTGELFF	TGTGCCAGCAGTTACTTGGACACCGGGGAGCTGTTTTTT
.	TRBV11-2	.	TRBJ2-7	CASSLEARSSYEQYF	TGTGCCAGCAGCTTAGAGGCCAGGAGCTCCTACGAGCAGTACTTC
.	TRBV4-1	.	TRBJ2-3	CASSPGGGAAGYTQYF	TGCGCCAGCAGTCCTGGAGGGGGGGCGGCTGGATATACGCAGTATTTT
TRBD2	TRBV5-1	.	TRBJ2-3	CASSLRRRGSPDTQYF	TGCGCCAGCAGCTTGAGAAGGCGGGGGTCCCCAGATACGCAGTATTTT
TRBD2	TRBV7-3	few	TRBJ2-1	CASSLAGGLYNEQFF	TGTGCCAGCAGCTTAGCGGGGGGGCTATACAATGAGCAGTTCTTC
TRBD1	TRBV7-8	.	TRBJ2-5	CASSLVRQGAEETQYF	TGTGCCAGCAGCTTAGTCCGACAGGGGGCGGAGGAGACCCAGTACTTC
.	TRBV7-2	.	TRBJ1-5	CASSLHLASNQPQHF	TGTGCCAGCAGCCTACATCTAGCGAGCAATCAGCCCCAGCATTTT
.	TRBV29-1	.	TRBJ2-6	CSVWGMSSGANVLTF	TGCAGCGTTTGGGGCATGAGCTCTGGGGCCAACGTCCTGACTTTC
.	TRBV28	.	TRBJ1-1	CASSQRSEAFF	TGTGCCAGCAGCCAGAGGTCTGAAGCTTTCTTT
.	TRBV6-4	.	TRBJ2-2	CASSDSISGAPYTGELFF	TGTGCCAGCAGTGACTCGATTTCGGGGGCCCCGTACACCGGGGAGCTGTTTTTT
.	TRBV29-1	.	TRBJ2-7	CSVEGVVGLEQYF	TGCAGCGTTGAAGGAGTGGTAGGGCTCGAGCAGTACTTC
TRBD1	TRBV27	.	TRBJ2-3	CASTWTGGADTQYF	TGTGCCAGCACGTGGACAGGGGGGGCAGATACGCAGTATTTT
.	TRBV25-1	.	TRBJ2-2	CASSEIGFPGELFF	TGTGCCAGCAGTGAAATCGGCTTTCCGGGGGAGCTGTTTTTT
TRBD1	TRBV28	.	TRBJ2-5	CASSWIGQGSETQYF	TGTGCCAGCAGTTGGATCGGACAGGGAAGCGAGACCCAGTACTTC
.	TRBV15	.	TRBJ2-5	CATSRDWETQYF	TGTGCCACCAGCAGAGATTGGGAGACCCAGTACTTC
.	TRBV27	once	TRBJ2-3	CASSSEDSQPTDTQYF	TGTGCCAGCAGTTCAGAAGACAGTCAACCGACAGATACGCAGTATTTT
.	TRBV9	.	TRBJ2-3	CASSEGFRGDTQYF	TGTGCCAGCAGCGAGGGGTTTCGGGGAGATACGCAGTATTTT
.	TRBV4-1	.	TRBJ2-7	CASSQDKTASEQYF	TGCGCCAGCAGCCAAGACAAAACGGCCTCCGAGCAGTACTTC
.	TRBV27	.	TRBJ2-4	CASSLWGRDIQYF	TGTGCCAGCAGTTTATGGGGTCGGGACATTCAGTACTTC
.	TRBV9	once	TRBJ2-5	CASSGSGHQETQYF	TGTGCCAGCAGCGGCTCGGGCCACCAAGAGACCCAGTACTTC
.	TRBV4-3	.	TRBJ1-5	CASSQDWSGMSNQPQHF	TGCGCCAGCAGCCAAGATTGGTCGGGCATGAGTAATCAGCCCCAGCATTTT
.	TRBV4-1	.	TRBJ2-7	CASSQGQGILEYEQYF	TGCGCCAGCAGCCAAGGTCAGGGGATATTGGAGTACGAGCAGTACTTC
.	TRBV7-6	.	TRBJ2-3	CASSSNSGTDTQYF	TGTGCCAGCAGCTCGAACTCTGGCACAGATACGCAGTATTTT
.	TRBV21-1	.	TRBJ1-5	CASRGYLLHWHHQPQHF	TGTGCCAGCAGAGGTTACTTGCTACATTGGCATCATCAGCCCCAGCATTTT
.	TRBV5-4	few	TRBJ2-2	CASSFDRRNTGELFF	TGTGCCAGCAGCTTCGACAGGAGGAACACCGGGGAGCTGTTTTTT
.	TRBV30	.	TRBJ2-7	CAWRQGYEQYF	TGTGCCTGGAGACAGGGTTACGAGCAGTACTTC
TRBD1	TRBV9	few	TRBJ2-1	CASSVGTGYNEQFF	TGTGCCAGCAGCGTCGGGACAGGCTACAATGAGCAGTTCTTC
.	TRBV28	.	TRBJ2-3	CASSPNWGPSTDTQYF	TGTGCCAGCAGTCCCAACTGGGGGCCAAGCACAGATACGCAGTATTTT
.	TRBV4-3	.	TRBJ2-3	CASSHKTGDTQYF	TGCGCCAGCAGCCACAAGACCGGGGATACGCAGTATTTT